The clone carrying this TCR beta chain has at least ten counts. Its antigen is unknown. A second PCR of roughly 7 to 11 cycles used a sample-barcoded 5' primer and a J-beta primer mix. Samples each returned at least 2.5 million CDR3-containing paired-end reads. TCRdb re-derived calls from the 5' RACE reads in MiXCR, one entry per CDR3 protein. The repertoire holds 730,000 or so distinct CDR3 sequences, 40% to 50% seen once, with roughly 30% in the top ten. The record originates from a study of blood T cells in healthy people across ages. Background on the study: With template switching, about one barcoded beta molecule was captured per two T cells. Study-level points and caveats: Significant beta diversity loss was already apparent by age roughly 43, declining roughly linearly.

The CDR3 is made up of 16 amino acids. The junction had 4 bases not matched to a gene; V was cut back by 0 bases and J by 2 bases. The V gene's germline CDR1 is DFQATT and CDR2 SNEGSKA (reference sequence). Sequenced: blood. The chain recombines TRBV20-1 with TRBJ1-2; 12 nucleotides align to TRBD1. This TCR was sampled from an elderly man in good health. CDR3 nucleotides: TGCAGTGCTAGAGATCCGGGACAGGGGGCGAACTATGGCTACACCTTC. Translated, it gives CSARDPGQGANYGYTF.